Below are 27 T cell receptor beta chains sequenced from a single sample in a study of OX40 agonist ivuxolimab in advanced cancers. Assay used: immunoSEQ multiplex PCR; TCRdb lists only in-frame clones, some missing. The sample contains around 63,000 clones, approximately 89% of which appear only once. Source: CD4+ or CD8+ T cells sorted from blood, taken in a trial of the OX40 agonist ivuxolimab. These receptors originate from an adult with an advanced solid tumor such as melanoma, head and neck, liver or kidney cancer.

The chain recombines TRBV10-3 with TRBJ1-3, with D hard to call. Between the trimmed V and J ends, which lost 0 bases and 1 base, there was a span of 7 bases. Germline lookup yields CDR1 ENHRY and CDR2 SYGVKD. This CDR3 region has 15 residues. CDR3 DNA sequence: TGTGCCATCAGTGAGTCGTACGATTCTGGAAACACCATATATTTT. Its protein is CAISESYDSGNTIYF.

V usage is TRBV2 and J usage is TRBJ1-5, with 8 bases identical to TRBD1. The CDR3 is 15 amino acids. The trim removed 7 bases at V and 4 bases at J, leaving 9 bases unmatched. CDR1 is SNHLY, CDR2 FYNNEI, per germline. Here the CDR3 reads CASNPDRASNQPQHF. CDR3 nucleotides: TGTGCCAGCAACCCGGACAGGGCCTCAAATCAGCCCCAGCATTTT.

This clone was counted once. The chain employs TRBV6-6 and TRBJ1-1; TRBD1 agrees at 7 bases. Germline assignment: CDR1 MNHNY and CDR2 SVGAGI (reference sequence). The ends lost 6 bases at V and 1 base at J; junction bases unmatched: 5. The CDR3 extends over 14 amino acids. In DNA, the CDR3 is TGTGCCAGCAGCCAGAACAGGGGGAACACTGAAGCTTTCTTT. This gives the protein CASSQNRGNTEAFF.

V and J are TRBV2 and TRBJ1-5; 8 nucleotides match TRBD1. CDR3 length equals 15 residues. Trimming took 6 bases from V and 4 from J; bases not matched to a gene: 8. CDR1 and CDR2 from the germline V gene are SNHLY and FYNNEI. In DNA form, the CDR3 reads TGTGCCAGCAGACCCGACAGGGGTCGGAATCAGCCCCAGCATTTT. This encodes CASRPDRGRNQPQHF.

This chain uses TRBV10-2 with TRBJ2-5; D is ambiguous. The V gene lost 7 bases and the J gene lost 5 bases, with 14 bases spanning the gap. The V gene's germline CDR1 is WSHSY and CDR2 SAAADI. CDR3 length: 13 amino acids. The CDR3 region has the DNA TGCGCCAGCACCGAAACCCTACGCGAGACCCAGTACTTC. Translation: CASTETLRETQYF.

The chain links TRBV2 to TRBJ2-5, with D possibly being TRBD1 or TRBD2 (5 bases each). CDR1 is SNHLY, CDR2 FYNNEI, per germline. V was pared by 9 bases and J by 2 bases, with 10 bases between. This CDR3 is built from 12 residues. The CDR3 DNA is TGTGCCAGGGGGACGGAACAAGAGACCCAGTACTTC. This gives the protein CARGTEQETQYF.

The chain carries TRBV12-5 and TRBJ2-7; the match to TRBD2 covers 9 bases. V was pared by 0 bases and J by 2 bases, with 8 bases of the junction left unmatched. The CDR3 consists of 17 residues. CDR1 is LGHNT and CDR2 is FRNRAP in the germline V gene. DNA of the CDR3: TGTGCTAGTGGTTTGGTCCTGGCTAGCGGGGACCCCTACGAGCAGTACTTC. This translates into CASGLVLASGDPYEQYF.

The chain couples TRBV14 to TRBJ2-2, with D possibly being TRBD1 (5 bases). The CDR3 runs 14 residues. Between the trimmed V and J ends, which lost 2 bases and 4 bases, there was a span of 8 bases. Germline V gene sequence: CDR1 SGHDN, CDR2 FVKESK. The CDR3 region is CASSQLQATGELFF. CDR3 bases: TGTGCCAGCAGCCAATTACAGGCCACCGGGGAGCTGTTTTTT. The entire variable domain, with the rest obtained from reference TRBV14 and TRBJ2-2, is as follows: EAGVTQFPSHSVIEKGQTVTLRCDPISGHDNLYWYRRVMGKEIKFLLHFVKESKQDESGMPNNRFLAERTGGTYSTLKVQPAELEDSGVYFCASSQLQATGELFFGEGSRLTVL.

This rearrangement joins TRBV15 to TRBJ1-2, with 7 bases matching TRBD1. Unmatched junction bases numbered 13, after V lost 2 bases and J lost 4 bases. Germline CDR1 and CDR2: LNHNV and YYDKDF (reference sequence). The CDR3 loop spans 17 amino acids. The CDR3 sequence: CATSRITGVPLGYGYTF. The CDR3 coding sequence is TGTGCCACCAGCAGAATAACAGGGGTGCCACTCGGCTATGGCTACACCTTC.

This chain joins TRBV5-1 and TRBJ2-3; no clear D. CDR1 and CDR2 from the germline V gene are SGHRS and YFSETQ. CDR3 length: 14 amino acids. V lost 1 base, J lost 1 base, and 7 bases lay in between. CDR3 DNA sequence: TGCGCCAGCAGCTTGATAGGTGGCACAGATACGCAGTATTTT. Its protein is CASSLIGGTDTQYF.

The genes are TRBV5-4 and TRBJ1-1; the D is unclear. The CDR3 has 13 amino acids. Germline lookup yields CDR1 SGHNT and CDR2 YYREEE (reference sequence). V shed 0 bases and J shed 2 bases, with 5 bases lying between them. Here the CDR3 reads CASSLAENTEAFF. The CDR3 DNA reads TGTGCCAGCAGCTTGGCAGAAAACACTGAAGCTTTCTTT.

The sample holds one count of this clone. This chain uses TRBV6-5 with TRBJ1-1, with TRBD1 identical over 7 bases. From germline, CDR1 is MNHEY and CDR2 SVGAGI. V was clipped by 2 bases and J by 11 bases; unmatched bases: 8. This CDR3 is built from 13 residues. CDR3 in amino acids: CASSYIRTGGAFF. The DNA of the CDR3 is TGTGCCAGCAGTTACATCCGGACAGGTGGGGCTTTCTTT.

This rearrangement joins TRBV11-2 to TRBJ2-2, with TRBD1 identical over 9 bases. The CDR3 spans 16 residues. Germline V CDR1 and CDR2: SGHAT, FQNNGV. V was pared by 4 bases and J by 3 bases, with 6 bases of the junction left unmatched. CDR3 sequence reads: CASSSLRTGDTGELFF. Here the CDR3 DNA reads TGTGCCAGCAGCTCACTCCGGACAGGGGACACCGGGGAGCTGTTTTTT.

As DNA, the CDR3 is TGTGCCAGTAGTATGGACAGTTACACTGAAGCTTTCTTT. Translation gives CASSMDSYTEAFF. The chain couples TRBV19 to TRBJ1-1; tentative D call: TRBD1 (6 bases). This CDR3 spans 13 amino acids. The V end was cut by 3 bases, the J end by 3 bases, with 8 bases between. Germline V lookup: CDR1 LNHDA, CDR2 SQIVND (reference sequence).

V is TRBV27 and J is TRBJ2-7, with 9 bases aligning to TRBD1. The germline CDR1 and CDR2 sequences are MNHEY and SMNVEV (reference sequence). The V and J ends lost 5 bases and 4 bases, in that order; junction bases with no gene match: 6. CDR3 size: 14 residues. The CDR3 reads CASSVRTGVYEQYF. Here the CDR3 DNA reads TGTGCCAGCAGTGTCAGGACAGGGGTGTACGAGCAGTACTTC.

This clone has just one count. The rearrangement uses TRBV7-2 and TRBJ1-4, with D unclear. CDR3 length: 15 residues. In germline, CDR1 is SGHTA, CDR2 FQGNSA. V lost 1 base and J lost 5, with 11 bases in between. The CDR3 sequence is CASSLVEQINEKLFF. CDR3 in DNA: TGTGCCAGCAGCTTAGTGGAACAGATAAATGAAAAACTGTTTTTT.

Details on this clone: One junction end disagrees with the germline gene, perhaps due to a read error. The genes are TRBV4-1 and TRBJ1-1; D not certain. The germline V gene encodes CDR1 MGHRA and CDR2 YSYEKL. CDR3 size: 13 residues. CDR3 in amino acids: CASSFGENTEAFF. In DNA form, the CDR3 reads TGTGCCAGCAGCTTCGGCGAGAACACTGAAGCTTTCTTT.

The chain links TRBV18 to TRBJ2-5, with 9 bases that match TRBD2. Unmatched junction bases numbered 5, after V lost 5 bases and J lost 1 base. Looked up from germline, CDR1 is KGHSH and CDR2 is LQKENI. The CDR3 is made up of 15 amino acids. In DNA, the CDR3 is TGTGCCAGCTCAGCTACTAGCGGGTTCCAAGAGACCCAGTACTTC. It translates to CASSATSGFQETQYF.

The chain is built from TRBV6-1 and TRBJ1-5; no clear D gene. This CDR3 spans 15 amino acids. Per the germline V gene, CDR1 is MNHNS and CDR2 is SASEGT. V dropped 5 bases and J dropped 5 bases, with 16 bases sitting between them. The CDR3 sequence is CASSKETRPDQPQHF. Here the CDR3 DNA reads TGTGCCAGCAGTAAAGAAACAAGACCGGATCAGCCCCAGCATTTT.

This clone was counted once. The chain combines TRBV2 with TRBJ2-1, with 10 bases identical to TRBD2. There are 15 residues in the CDR3. The germline V gene encodes CDR1 SNHLY and CDR2 FYNNEI. The V and J ends lost 6 bases and 10 bases, in that order; junction bases with no gene match: 12. CDR3 nucleotide sequence: TGTGCCAGCAGGGCGGGAAGCGGGGGGGTCGGCGAGCAGTTCTTC. It translates to CASRAGSGGVGEQFF.

This chain links TRBV25-1 with TRBJ1-2, with D possibly TRBD1 on 5 matching bases. Germline values: CDR1 MGHDK, CDR2 SYGVNS. V lost 6 bases, J lost 0 bases, and 11 bases lay in between. The CDR3 has 14 amino acids. The CDR3 coding sequence is TGTGCCAGCAGAGGACACCTAGCTAACTATGGCTACACCTTC. Its translation is CASRGHLANYGYTF.

The J gene is TRBJ1-5, the V gene TRBV7-9; D gene unclear. V dropped 5 bases and J dropped 0 bases, with 11 bases sitting between them. The CDR3 extends over 15 amino acids. Germline values: CDR1 SEHNR, CDR2 FQNEAQ (reference sequence). The CDR3 nucleotides read TGTGCCAGCAGCCTCGGACTCGATAGCAATCAGCCCCAGCATTTT. Its translation: CASSLGLDSNQPQHF.

CDR3 nucleotide sequence: TGTGCCAGCAGCCCCCGAGGGGGCGGGGGGGACACCGGGGAGCTGTTTTTT. Translated: CASSPRGGGGDTGELFF. The V call is TRBV7-6, the J call TRBJ2-2, with TRBD2 matching over 9 bases. The CDR3 extends over 17 amino acids. Per the germline V gene, CDR1 is SGHVS and CDR2 is FNYEAQ. V was clipped by 5 bases and J by 3 bases; unmatched bases: 10.

A single count supports this clone. This rearrangement joins TRBV29-1 to TRBJ2-2; 9 nucleotides agree with TRBD1. Germline V CDR1 and CDR2: SQVTM, ANQGSEA. The CDR3 consists of 13 residues. J gave up 7 bases and V 7 bases, and 7 bases lay outside the gene matches. The CDR3 coding sequence is TGCAGCGGAATGGGACAGGGTAACGGGGAGCTGTTTTTT. Protein sequence: CSGMGQGNGELFF.

The rearrangement links TRBV7-2 to TRBJ2-5; 7 bases match TRBD2. CDR1 and CDR2 (germline): SGHTA, FQGNSA. The CDR3 extends over 17 amino acids. Germline trimming cut 1 base from V and 1 base from J; bases unmatched to any gene: 9. The CDR3 spells CASSLVFGRRGQETQYF. Here the CDR3 DNA reads TGTGCCAGCAGCTTAGTGTTCGGGAGGAGGGGCCAAGAGACCCAGTACTTC.

The chain has TRBV27 and TRBJ1-6, with a possible D match to TRBD1 (6 bases). With 6 bases removed from V and 10 bases from J, the gap between germline ends came to 19 bases. Germline-derived CDR1 and CDR2 are MNHEY and SMNVEV (reference sequence). The length of the CDR3 is 15 residues. The chain's CDR3 is CASRTTGADGSPLHF. The CDR3 DNA reads as TGTGCCAGCAGAACGACAGGTGCTGACGGGTCACCCCTCCACTTT.

The chain employs TRBV2 and TRBJ1-2, with D hard to call. Trimming removed 6 bases at V and 5 bases at J, with 22 bases between. CDR1 and CDR2 from the germline V gene are SNHLY and FYNNEI. The CDR3 consists of 16 residues. CDR3 in amino acids: CASRREVGRSSYGYTF. The CDR3 DNA reads TGTGCCAGCAGAAGGGAAGTCGGCAGATCCTCGTATGGCTACACCTTC.